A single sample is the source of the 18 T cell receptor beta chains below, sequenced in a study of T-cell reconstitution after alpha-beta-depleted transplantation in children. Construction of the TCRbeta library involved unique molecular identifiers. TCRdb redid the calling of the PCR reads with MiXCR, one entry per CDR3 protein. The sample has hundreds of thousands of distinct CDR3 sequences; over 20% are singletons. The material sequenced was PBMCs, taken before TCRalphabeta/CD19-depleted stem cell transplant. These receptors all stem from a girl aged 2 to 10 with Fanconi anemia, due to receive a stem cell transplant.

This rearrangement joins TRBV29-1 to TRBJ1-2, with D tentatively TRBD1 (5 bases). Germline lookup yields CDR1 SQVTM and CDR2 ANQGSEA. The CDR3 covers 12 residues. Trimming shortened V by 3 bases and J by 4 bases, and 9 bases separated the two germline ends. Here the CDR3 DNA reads TGCAGCGTTGACCGGGACGCCTATGGCTACACCTTC. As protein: CSVDRDAYGYTF. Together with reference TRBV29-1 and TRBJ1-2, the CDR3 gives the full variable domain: SAVISQKPSRDICQRGTSLTIQCQVDSQVTMMFWYRQQPGQSLTLIATANQGSEATYESGFVIDKFPISRPNLTFSTLTVSNMSPEDSSIYLCSVDRDAYGYTFGSGTRLTVV.

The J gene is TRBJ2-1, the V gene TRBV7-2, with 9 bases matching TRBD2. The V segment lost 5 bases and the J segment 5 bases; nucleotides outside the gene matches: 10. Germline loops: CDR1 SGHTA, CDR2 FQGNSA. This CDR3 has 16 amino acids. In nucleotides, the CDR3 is TGTGCCAGCAGCCCGATCCCTGGCGGGGGGGACAATGAGCAGTTCTTC. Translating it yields CASSPIPGGGDNEQFF.

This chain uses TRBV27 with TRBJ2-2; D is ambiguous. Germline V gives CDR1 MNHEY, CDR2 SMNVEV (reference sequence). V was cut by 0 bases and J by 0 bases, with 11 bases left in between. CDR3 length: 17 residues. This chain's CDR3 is CASSLSRLRANTGELFF. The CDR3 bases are TGTGCCAGCAGTTTATCGCGGCTAAGGGCGAACACCGGGGAGCTGTTTTTT.

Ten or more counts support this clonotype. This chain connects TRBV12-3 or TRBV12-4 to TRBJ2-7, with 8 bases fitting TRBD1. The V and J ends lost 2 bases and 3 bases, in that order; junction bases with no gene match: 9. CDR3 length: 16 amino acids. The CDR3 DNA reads TGTGCCAGCAGTTTACGGGGGAGACAGGGGTACTACGAGCAGTACTTC. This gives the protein CASSLRGRQGYYEQYF.

CDR3 residues: CASSLVARIYEQYF. CDR3 sequence (DNA): TGTGCCAGCAGCTTGGTGGCCCGGATCTACGAGCAGTACTTC. This chain uses TRBV7-2 with TRBJ2-7; no definite D call. Per germline, CDR1 SGHTA and CDR2 FQGNSA. V lost 3 bases and J lost 3, with 12 bases in between. The length of the CDR3 is 14 residues.

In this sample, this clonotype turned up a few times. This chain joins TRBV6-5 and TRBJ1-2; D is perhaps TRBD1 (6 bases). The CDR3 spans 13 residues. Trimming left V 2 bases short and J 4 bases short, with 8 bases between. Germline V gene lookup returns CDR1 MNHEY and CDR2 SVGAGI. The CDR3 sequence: CASSYGGSYGYTF. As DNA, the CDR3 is TGTGCCAGCAGTTACGGGGGCAGCTATGGCTACACCTTC.

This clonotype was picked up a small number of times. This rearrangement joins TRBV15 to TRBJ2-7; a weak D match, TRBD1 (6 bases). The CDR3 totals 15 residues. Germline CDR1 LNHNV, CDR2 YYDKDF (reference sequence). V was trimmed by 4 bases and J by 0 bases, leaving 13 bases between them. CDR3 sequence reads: CATSKGDGYSYEQYF. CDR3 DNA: TGTGCCACCAGCAAGGGGGACGGTTACTCCTACGAGCAGTACTTC.

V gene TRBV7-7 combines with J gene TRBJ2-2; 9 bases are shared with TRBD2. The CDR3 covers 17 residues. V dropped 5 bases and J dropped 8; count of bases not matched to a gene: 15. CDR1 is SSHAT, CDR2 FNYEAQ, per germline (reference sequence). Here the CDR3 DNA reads TGTGCCAGCAGCACACCCCCTCTAGCGGGATTCGGTGGGGAGCTGTTTTTT. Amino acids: CASSTPPLAGFGGELFF.

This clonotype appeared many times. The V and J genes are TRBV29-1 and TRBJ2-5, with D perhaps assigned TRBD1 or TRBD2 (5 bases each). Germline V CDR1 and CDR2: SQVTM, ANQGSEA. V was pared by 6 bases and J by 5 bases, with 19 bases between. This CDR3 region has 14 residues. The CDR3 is CSVRGIVTGETQYF. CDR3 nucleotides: TGCAGCGTAAGGGGCATAGTGACGGGGGAGACCCAGTACTTC. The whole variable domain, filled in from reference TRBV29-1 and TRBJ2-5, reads SAVISQKPSRDICQRGTSLTIQCQVDSQVTMMFWYRQQPGQSLTLIATANQGSEATYESGFVIDKFPISRPNLTFSTLTVSNMSPEDSSIYLCSVRGIVTGETQYFGPGTRLLVL.

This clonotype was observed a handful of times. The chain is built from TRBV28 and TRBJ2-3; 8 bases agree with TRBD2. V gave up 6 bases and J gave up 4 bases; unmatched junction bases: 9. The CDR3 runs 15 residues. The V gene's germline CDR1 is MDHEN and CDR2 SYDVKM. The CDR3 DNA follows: TGTGCCAGCAGGGAAGCGGGAGAAGTCGCAGATACGCAGTATTTT. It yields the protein CASREAGEVADTQYF.

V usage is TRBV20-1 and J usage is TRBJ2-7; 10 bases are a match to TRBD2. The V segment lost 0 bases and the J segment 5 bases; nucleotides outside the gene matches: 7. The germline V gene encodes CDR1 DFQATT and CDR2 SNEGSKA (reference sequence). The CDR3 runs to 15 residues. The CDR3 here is CSARDQLAGSHEQYF. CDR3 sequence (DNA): TGCAGTGCTAGAGATCAACTAGCGGGATCCCACGAGCAGTACTTC.

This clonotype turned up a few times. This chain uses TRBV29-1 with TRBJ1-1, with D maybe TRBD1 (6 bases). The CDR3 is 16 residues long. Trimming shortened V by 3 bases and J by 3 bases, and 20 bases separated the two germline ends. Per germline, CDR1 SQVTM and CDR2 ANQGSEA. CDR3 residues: CSVERVTGSLDTEAFF. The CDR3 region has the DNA TGCAGCGTTGAGCGTGTGACAGGCAGTCTGGACACTGAAGCTTTCTTT.

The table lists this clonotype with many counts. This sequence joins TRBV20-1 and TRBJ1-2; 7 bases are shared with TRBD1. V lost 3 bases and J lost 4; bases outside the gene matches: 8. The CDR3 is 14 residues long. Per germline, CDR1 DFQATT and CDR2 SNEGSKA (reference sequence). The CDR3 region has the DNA TGCAGTGCTAGGATACACAGGGGAGGCTATGGCTACACCTTC. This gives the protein CSARIHRGGYGYTF.

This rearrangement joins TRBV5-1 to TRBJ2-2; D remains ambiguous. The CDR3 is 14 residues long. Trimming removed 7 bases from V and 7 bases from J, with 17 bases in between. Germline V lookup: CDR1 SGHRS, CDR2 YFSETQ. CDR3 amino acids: CASAGPGLIGELFF. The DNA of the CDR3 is TGCGCCAGCGCAGGTCCCGGTCTTATCGGGGAGCTGTTTTTT.

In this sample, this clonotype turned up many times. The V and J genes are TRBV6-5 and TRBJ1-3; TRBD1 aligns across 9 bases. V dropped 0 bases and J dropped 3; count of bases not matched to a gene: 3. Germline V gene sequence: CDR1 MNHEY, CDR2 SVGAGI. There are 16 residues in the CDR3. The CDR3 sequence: CASSYSAGQGGNTIYF. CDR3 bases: TGTGCCAGCAGTTACTCGGCGGGACAGGGTGGAAACACCATATATTTT.

The DNA for the CDR3 is TGCGCCAGCAGGTCTACTAGCGGGGGGGAGGCAGATACGCAGTATTTT. It translates to CASRSTSGGEADTQYF. The chain has TRBV5-1 and TRBJ2-3, with TRBD2 identical over 13 bases. Per germline, CDR1 SGHRS and CDR2 YFSETQ. CDR3 length: 16 amino acids. With 5 bases clipped from V and 4 bases from J, the junction kept 7 bases outside the gene matches.

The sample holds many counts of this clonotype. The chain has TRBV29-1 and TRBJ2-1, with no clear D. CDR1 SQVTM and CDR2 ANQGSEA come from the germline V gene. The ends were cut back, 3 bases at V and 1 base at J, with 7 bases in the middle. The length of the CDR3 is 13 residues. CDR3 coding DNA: TGCAGCGTTGACGGCAAATCCTACAATGAGCAGTTCTTC. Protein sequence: CSVDGKSYNEQFF.

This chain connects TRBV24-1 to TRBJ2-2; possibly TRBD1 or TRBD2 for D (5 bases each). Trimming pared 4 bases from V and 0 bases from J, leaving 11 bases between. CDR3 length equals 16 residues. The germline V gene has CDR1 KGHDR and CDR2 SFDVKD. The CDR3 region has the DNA TGTGCCACCAGTGACAGGGACCTCGCGAACACCGGGGAGCTGTTTTTT. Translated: CATSDRDLANTGELFF.